These T cell receptor beta chains were read from a single sample in a study of naive and memory T cell subsets. One entry per CDR3 protein results from TCRdb running MiXCR on the 5' RACE reads. The sample lists tens of thousands of distinct CDR3 sequences; 7.6% were seen once. These receptors came from a female donor in good health. CDR3s include the opening cysteine and the closing phenylalanine or tryptophan. D genes are given only for firm matches. Size values are once, few and many counts, or a class for expanded clones, and some rows have none.

D gene: NA; clone size: NA; J gene: TRBJ1-4; V gene: TRBV24-1; CDR3 DNA: TGTGCCACCAGTGATACAAGGGACGATGAAAAACTGTTTTTT; CDR3 protein: CATSDTRDDEKLFF
D gene: NA; clone size: NA; J gene: TRBJ2-7; V gene: TRBV11-1; CDR3 DNA: TGTGCCAGCAGCCACGCGGAGTCCTACGAGCAGTACTTC; CDR3 protein: CASSHAESYEQYF
D gene: TRBD2; clone size: NA; J gene: TRBJ2-1; V gene: TRBV9; CDR3 DNA: TGTGCCAGCAGCGTAGACTTAGCTAGCGGTGAGCAGTTCTTC; CDR3 protein: CASSVDLASGEQFF
D gene: TRBD1; clone size: few; J gene: TRBJ2-5; V gene: TRBV29-1; CDR3 DNA: TGCAGCGTCTCCGGGACAGGGCGAGAGACCCAGTACTTC; CDR3 protein: CSVSGTGRETQYF
D gene: NA; clone size: many; J gene: TRBJ1-4; V gene: TRBV6-6; CDR3 DNA: TGTGCCAGCAGTTCCAACGACTTAATGGTGTTTTTT; CDR3 protein: CASSSNDLMVFF
D gene: TRBD1; clone size: few; J gene: TRBJ2-4; V gene: TRBV7-2; CDR3 DNA: TGTGCCAGCAGCTTTCAGTACCGGACAGGGGGCCAAAACATTCAGTACTTC; CDR3 protein: CASSFQYRTGGQNIQYF
D gene: NA; clone size: NA; J gene: TRBJ2-5; V gene: TRBV7-2; CDR3 DNA: TGTGCCAGCAGCTTAGAGGGAGGTAGCGGACCCGGGACCCAGTACTTC; CDR3 protein: CASSLEGGSGPGTQYF
D gene: NA; clone size: many; J gene: TRBJ1-1; V gene: TRBV5-8; CDR3 DNA: TGTGCCAGCAGCCTCAGGGCGAACACTGAAGCTTTCTTT; CDR3 protein: CASSLRANTEAFF
D gene: NA; clone size: few; J gene: TRBJ1-6; V gene: TRBV6-2/TRBV6-3; CDR3 DNA: TGTGCCAGCAGTTTTGATCCCTACACCGGGACATCTAATTCACCCCTCCACTTT; CDR3 protein: CASSFDPYTGTSNSPLHF
D gene: TRBD1; clone size: many; J gene: TRBJ1-1; V gene: TRBV28; CDR3 DNA: TGTGCCAGCATTGGGGACAGCAACACTGAAGCTTTCTTT; CDR3 protein: CASIGDSNTEAFF
D gene: NA; clone size: many; J gene: TRBJ1-4; V gene: TRBV6-5; CDR3 DNA: TGTGCCAGCAGTTACTCGAGTTGGGGGAGTGAAAAACTGTTTTTT; CDR3 protein: CASSYSSWGSEKLFF
D gene: NA; clone size: many; J gene: TRBJ1-3; V gene: TRBV6-1; CDR3 DNA: TGTGCCAGCACGCAGAATTTTGGAAACACCATATATTTT; CDR3 protein: CASTQNFGNTIYF
D gene: NA; clone size: many; J gene: TRBJ1-1; V gene: TRBV29-1; CDR3 DNA: TGCAGCGTTGAAAATGAAATGAACACTGAAGCTTTCTTT; CDR3 protein: CSVENEMNTEAFF
D gene: NA; clone size: many; J gene: TRBJ1-1; V gene: TRBV6-2/TRBV6-3; CDR3 DNA: TGTGCCAGCAGACCCAGGGGCGATCGAAAACCCGAAGCTTTCTTT; CDR3 protein: CASRPRGDRKPEAFF
D gene: NA; clone size: many; J gene: TRBJ1-1; V gene: TRBV20-1; CDR3 DNA: TGCAGTGCTAGAGTTGTTTCGAGGATGAACACTGAAGCTTTCTTT; CDR3 protein: CSARVVSRMNTEAFF
D gene: TRBD1; clone size: NA; J gene: TRBJ1-1; V gene: TRBV5-6; CDR3 DNA: TGTGCCAGCAGACCCGGACAGGGAAGCACTGAAGCTTTCTTT; CDR3 protein: CASRPGQGSTEAFF
D gene: TRBD2; clone size: many; J gene: TRBJ2-1; V gene: TRBV7-2; CDR3 DNA: TGTGCCAGCAGTTCAGTACCGGGACTAGTCTCACATGAGCAGTTCTTC; CDR3 protein: CASSSVPGLVSHEQFF
D gene: TRBD1; clone size: many; J gene: TRBJ1-1; V gene: TRBV20-1; CDR3 DNA: TGCAGTGCTCGGATTCGGACAGGGACTGAAGCTTTCTTT; CDR3 protein: CSARIRTGTEAFF